This T cell receptor beta chain was observed in a study of prognosis after radiotherapy for stage I lung cancer. General study results and limits: Reportedly, TRBV and TRBJ gene usage varied with metastasis presence. Patients with distant metastases had lower Shannon entropy after stereotactic body radiation therapy. Determination of whether the expanded TCR clones were tumor-specific was not performed.

Genomic DNA was subjected to two-round multiplex PCR for amplification of TCR beta CDR3. Primers (each specific to one TRBV or TRBJ gene) were used in first-round PCR. One entry per CDR3 protein, called by TCRdb with MiXCR from the multiplex PCR reads. The repertoire holds some 11,000 distinct CDR3 sequences, with about 53% as singletons. V dropped 5 bases and J dropped 3; count of bases not matched to a gene: 13. Germline lookup yields CDR1 MNHEY and CDR2 SVGEGT. CDR3 length equals 16 residues. This clonotype is judged medium-sized. What it binds is not known. The chain recombines TRBV6-2 or TRBV6-3 with TRBJ2-7, with 7 bases matching TRBD2. The source material was PBMCs, sampled before or after stereotactic body radiation therapy (not recorded which). This receptor was obtained from a donor over 45 with non-small cell lung cancer. CDR3: CASSGGVGRGFYEQYF. Here the CDR3 DNA reads TGTGCCAGCAGTGGGGGGGTGGGGCGGGGGTTCTACGAGCAGTACTTC.